Each of the 12 T cell receptor beta chains below was sequenced from the same sample in a study of response to subunit inactivated influenza vaccine. TCRdb independently ran MiXCR on the RT-PCR reads; one entry per CDR3 protein. Counted here are approximately 250,000 distinct CDR3 sequences, more than 10% occurring once; the ten biggest clones make up approximately 7.8%. The source material was non-naive T cells sorted from PBMCs, sampled 14 to 15 days before vaccination. Receptors were obtained from a man aged 50-60 years who received an inactivated influenza vaccine.

The chain carries TRBV12-3 or TRBV12-4 and TRBJ2-3, with a tentative D call TRBD2 (6 bases). The CDR3 is 17 amino acids. V lost 5 bases, J lost 0 bases, and 18 bases lay in between. The CDR3 spells CASSTTSGLTSTDTQYF. The CDR3 nucleotides read TGTGCCAGCAGTACAACCTCGGGACTTACTAGCACAGATACGCAGTATTTT.

This clonotype was found a few times. For the CDR3, the DNA is TGTGCCAGCAGTCCAAAGACGGGGGGCAGGGGCTACACCTTC. Translation gives CASSPKTGGRGYTF. The chain is built from TRBV2 and TRBJ1-2; the D gene is possibly TRBD1 (6 bases). This CDR3 spans 14 amino acids. From germline, CDR1 is SNHLY and CDR2 FYNNEI. Trimming pared 5 bases from V and 8 bases from J, leaving 18 bases between. The whole variable domain, filled in from reference TRBV2 and TRBJ1-2, reads EPEVTQTPSHQVTQMGQEVILRCVPISNHLYFYWYRQILGQKVEFLVSFYNNEISEKSEIFDDQFSVERPDGSNFTLKIRSTKLEDSAMYFCASSPKTGGRGYTFGSGTRLTVV.

There are many counts of this clonotype. The rearrangement joins TRBV27 to TRBJ2-7, with D unclear. V lost 5 bases, J lost 6 bases, and 14 bases lay in between. The CDR3 contains 13 residues. From germline, CDR1 is MNHEY and CDR2 SMNVEV (reference sequence). CDR3 protein: CASSGPASVEQYF. CDR3 in DNA: TGTGCCAGCAGTGGACCCGCTTCCGTCGAGCAGTACTTC.

This clonotype has a count of ten or more. The chain carries TRBV3-1 and TRBJ2-5; D is undetermined. The CDR3 has 14 amino acids. The ends were cut back, 0 bases at V and 6 bases at J, with 11 bases in the middle. Germline CDR1 is LGHDT and CDR2 is YNNKEL (reference sequence). The CDR3 loop is CASSQEAVTKTQYF. The CDR3 DNA reads as TGTGCCAGCAGCCAAGAGGCGGTTACGAAGACCCAGTACTTC.

This clonotype was seen more than once but under ten times. The rearrangement uses TRBV6-2 or TRBV6-3 and TRBJ1-1, with a tentative D call TRBD1 (6 bases). The CDR3 totals 13 residues. The germline V gene has CDR1 MNHEY and CDR2 SVGEGT. The CDR3 bases are TGTGCAGCCGCCAGGGGTGAACTCTCTGAAGCTTTCTTT. Its translation is CAAARGELSEAFF.

This clonotype was seen only a few times. V and J are TRBV29-1 and TRBJ2-1; unclear D gene. The V gene's germline CDR1 is SQVTM and CDR2 ANQGSEA. Trimming took 5 bases from V and 9 from J, leaving 17 bases between them. CDR3 length equals 13 residues. The CDR3 reads CSVSRASTAEQFF. DNA for the CDR3: TGCAGCGTTTCGCGAGCCAGTACGGCTGAGCAGTTCTTC.

This chain connects TRBV3-1 to TRBJ1-6; possibly TRBD1 for D (5 bases). CDR1 is LGHDT, CDR2 YNNKEL, per germline (reference sequence). Between the trimmed V and J ends, which lost 2 bases and 7 bases, there was a span of 12 bases. The CDR3 sequence is 15 residues long. The CDR3 coding sequence is TGTGCCAGCAGCCAATCCGGGGCGGTGAATTCACCCCTCCACTTT. This sequence encodes CASSQSGAVNSPLHF.

This clonotype was observed many times. The chain links TRBV7-8 to TRBJ2-5, with 9 positions matching TRBD2. The CDR3 length is 15 residues. Trimming removed 1 base from V and 5 bases from J; junction bases left unmatched: 5. Looked up from germline, CDR1 is SGHVS and CDR2 is FQNEAQ. The DNA of the CDR3 is TGTGCCAGCAGCTTAGGAAGCGGGGGGCCGGAGACCCAGTACTTC. It encodes CASSLGSGGPETQYF.

This clonotype was found once. The chain carries TRBV7-2 and TRBJ2-2; D is perhaps TRBD1 (5 bases). The CDR3 runs 12 residues. The V gene lost 1 base and the J gene lost 10 bases, with 7 bases spanning the gap. Looked up from germline, CDR1 is SGHTA and CDR2 is FQGNSA. The CDR3 loop reads CASSLVGQELFF. Written as DNA, the CDR3 is TGTGCCAGCAGCTTAGTAGGACAGGAGCTGTTTTTT.

This clonotype was observed at least ten times. This chain uses TRBV20-1 with TRBJ1-4; D unclear. The V end was cut by 5 bases, the J end by 0 bases, with 7 bases between. Looked up from germline, CDR1 is DFQATT and CDR2 is SNEGSKA (reference sequence). CDR3 length equals 13 residues. CDR3: CSAGRTTNEKLFF. The DNA of the CDR3 is TGCAGTGCTGGACGGACAACTAATGAAAAACTGTTTTTT.

V is TRBV29-1 and J is TRBJ2-1; unclear D gene. There are 11 residues in the CDR3. Trimming removed 7 bases from V and 12 bases from J, with 16 bases in between. Germline V gives CDR1 SQVTM, CDR2 ANQGSEA. For the CDR3, the DNA is TGCAGCGGTCGCTCAGGTTTCGCGCAGTTCTTC. Its translation: CSGRSGFAQFF.

The sample holds a few counts of this clonotype. The chain links TRBV4-2 to TRBJ2-7; 10 positions agree with TRBD1. The germline gives CDR1 LGHNA, CDR2 YNFKEQ. The J segment lost 3 bases and the V segment lost 4 bases, leaving 9 bases of the junction unmatched. The CDR3 loop spans 16 amino acids. CDR3 in DNA: TGTGCCAGCAGCCCGGTGGGTTGGACAGGGGGCTACGAGCAGTACTTC. Translating it yields CASSPVGWTGGYEQYF.